A single sample is the source of the 9 T cell receptor beta chains below, sequenced in a study of Graves' ophthalmopathy and Graves' hyperthyroidism. Amplification from RNA transcripts yielded the TCR beta CDR3 regions. RT-PCR with HTBI primers came first, then second-round multiplex PCR. TCRdb used MiXCR to reprocess the multiplex PCR reads, holding one entry per CDR3 protein. The sample lists 400,000 to 450,000 distinct CDR3 sequences, 21% occurring once. Sequenced: peripheral blood. The source of these receptors is a woman under 30 with stable Graves' hyperthyroidism.

The chain joins TRBV19 to TRBJ2-2; 10 bases line up with TRBD2. The CDR3 runs 16 residues. The V gene end was trimmed by 4 bases and the J gene end by 3 bases; junction bases not matched to a gene: 5. CDR1 is LNHDA, CDR2 SQIVND, per germline (reference sequence). The CDR3 region is CASSTSSGGYTGELFF. Written as DNA, the CDR3 is TGTGCCAGTAGTACCTCTAGCGGGGGATACACCGGGGAGCTGTTTTTT.

The chain recombines TRBV12-3 or TRBV12-4 with TRBJ1-5; TRBD1 is a possible D gene (5 bases). The CDR3 consists of 15 residues. V was shortened by 5 bases and J by 4 bases, with 15 bases between the two germline ends. The CDR3 nucleotides read TGTGCCAGCAGTCAGAACAGGTACACGAATCAGCCCCAGCATTTT. Translating it yields CASSQNRYTNQPQHF.

In this sample, this clonotype turned up many times. The V call is TRBV12-3 or TRBV12-4, the J call TRBJ2-2, with 11 bases aligning to TRBD2. Trimming at V came to 6 bases and at J to 7 bases, leaving 4 bases not matched to a gene. The CDR3 spans 14 residues. CDR3 DNA: TGTGCCAGCAGGACTAGCGGGATAAACGGGGAGCTGTTTTTT. Its translation: CASRTSGINGELFF.

The sample holds many counts of this clonotype. The chain links TRBV19 to TRBJ2-2; 8 bases line up with TRBD2. J gave up 5 bases and V 4 bases, and 3 bases lay outside the gene matches. Germline CDR1 is LNHDA and CDR2 is SQIVND (reference sequence). This CDR3 contains 14 residues. The CDR3 here is CASSSGRRTGELFF. In DNA form, the CDR3 reads TGTGCCAGTAGTAGCGGGAGGCGAACCGGGGAGCTGTTTTTT.

This clonotype was found many times. The chain links TRBV20-1 to TRBJ2-2, with D perhaps matching TRBD1 (7 bases). Germline values: CDR1 DFQATT, CDR2 SNEGSKA (reference sequence). The CDR3 sequence is 14 residues long. Between the trimmed V and J ends, which lost 4 bases and 4 bases, there was a span of 13 bases. CDR3 residues: CSAMEGAGTGELFF. The CDR3 bases are TGCAGTGCTATGGAGGGGGCGGGCACCGGGGAGCTGTTTTTT.

This clonotype was seen a handful of times. The CDR3 nucleotides read TGTGCCAGCAGCTCTTTAAAATTCAGGTATAGCAATCAGCCCCAGCATTTT. Translated: CASSSLKFRYSNQPQHF. The rearrangement joins TRBV9 to TRBJ1-5; D ambiguous. V lost 4 bases and J lost 0, with 17 bases in between. This CDR3 region has 17 residues. The germline CDR1 and CDR2 sequences are SGDLS and YYNGEE.

This clonotype has just a few counts. The chain employs TRBV29-1 and TRBJ2-3; D remains ambiguous. V lost 3 bases and J lost 2, with 9 bases in between. This CDR3 has 13 amino acids. CDR1 SQVTM and CDR2 ANQGSEA come from the germline V gene. The CDR3 nucleotides read TGCAGCGTTGAGGACCGTGACACAGATACGCAGTATTTT. Its protein product is CSVEDRDTDTQYF.

This clonotype has ten or more counts. A single base separates this from a much larger clone, so it may be a read error. V gene TRBV7-2 combines with J gene TRBJ1-1, with D perhaps TRBD1 (5 bases). CDR3 length equals 13 residues. The germline CDR1 and CDR2 sequences are SGHTA and FQGNSA. The CDR3 coding sequence is TGTGCCAGCAGCTCGCAGACGGACACTGAAGCTCTCTTT. This gives the protein CASSSQTDTEALF.

Only a few counts were recorded for this clonotype. The chain has TRBV11-2 and TRBJ2-7; 7 nucleotides match TRBD2. Germline loops: CDR1 SGHAT, CDR2 FQNNGV. The J segment lost 0 bases and the V segment lost 3 bases, leaving 2 bases of the junction unmatched. This CDR3 comprises 14 residues. CDR3 sequence: CASSLLAVSYEQYF. The CDR3 DNA reads as TGTGCCAGCAGCTTGCTAGCGGTCTCCTACGAGCAGTACTTC.